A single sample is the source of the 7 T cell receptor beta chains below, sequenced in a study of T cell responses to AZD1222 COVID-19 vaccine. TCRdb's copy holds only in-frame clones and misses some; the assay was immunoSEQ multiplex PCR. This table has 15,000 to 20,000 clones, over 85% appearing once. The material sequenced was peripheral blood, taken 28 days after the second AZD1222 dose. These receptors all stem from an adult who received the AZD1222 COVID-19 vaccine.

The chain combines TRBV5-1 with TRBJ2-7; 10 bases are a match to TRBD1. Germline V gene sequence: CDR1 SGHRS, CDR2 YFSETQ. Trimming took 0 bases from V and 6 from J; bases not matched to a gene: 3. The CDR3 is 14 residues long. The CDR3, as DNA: TGCGCCAGCAGCTTGGCCGGGACAGGGGTCGAGCAGTACTTC. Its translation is CASSLAGTGVEQYF.

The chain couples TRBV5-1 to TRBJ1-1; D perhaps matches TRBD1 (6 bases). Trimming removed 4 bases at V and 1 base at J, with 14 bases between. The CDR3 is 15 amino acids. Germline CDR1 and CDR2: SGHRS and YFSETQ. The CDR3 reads CASSANRVRNTEAFF. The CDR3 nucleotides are TGCGCCAGCAGCGCCAACAGGGTGAGGAACACTGAAGCTTTCTTT.

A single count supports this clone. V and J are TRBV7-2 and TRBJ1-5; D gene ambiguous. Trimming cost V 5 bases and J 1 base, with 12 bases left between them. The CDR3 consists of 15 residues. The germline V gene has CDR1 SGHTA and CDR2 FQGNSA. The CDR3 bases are TGTGCCAGCAGCATAGTCTCACGGAGCAATCAGCCCCAGCATTTT. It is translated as CASSIVSRSNQPQHF. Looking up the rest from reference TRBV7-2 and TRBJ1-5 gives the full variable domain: GAGVSQSPSNKVTEKGKDVELRCDPISGHTALYWYRQSLGQGLEFLIYFQGNSAPDKSGLPSDRFSAERTGGSVSTLTIQRTQQEDSAVYLCASSIVSRSNQPQHFGDGTRLSIL.

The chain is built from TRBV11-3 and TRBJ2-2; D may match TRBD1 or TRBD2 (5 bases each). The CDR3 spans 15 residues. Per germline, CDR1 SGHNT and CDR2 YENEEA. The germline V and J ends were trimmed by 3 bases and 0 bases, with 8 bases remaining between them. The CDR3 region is CASSFMGANTGELFF. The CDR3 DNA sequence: TGTGCCAGCAGCTTTATGGGGGCGAACACCGGGGAGCTGTTTTTT.

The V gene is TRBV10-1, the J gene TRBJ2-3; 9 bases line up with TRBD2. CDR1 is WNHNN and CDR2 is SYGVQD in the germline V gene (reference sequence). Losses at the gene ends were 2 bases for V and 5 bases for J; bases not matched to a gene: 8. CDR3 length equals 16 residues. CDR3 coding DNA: TGCGCCAGCAGTGAGGTGGGTAGCGGGGGTGGAGATACGCAGTATTTT. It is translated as CASSEVGSGGGDTQYF.

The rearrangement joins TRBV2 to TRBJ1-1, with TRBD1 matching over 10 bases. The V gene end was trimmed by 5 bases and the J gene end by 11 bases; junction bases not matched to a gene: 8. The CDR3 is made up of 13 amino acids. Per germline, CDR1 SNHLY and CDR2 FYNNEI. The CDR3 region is CASSTDRGRVAFF. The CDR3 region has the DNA TGTGCCAGCAGTACCGACAGGGGGCGCGTCGCTTTCTTT.

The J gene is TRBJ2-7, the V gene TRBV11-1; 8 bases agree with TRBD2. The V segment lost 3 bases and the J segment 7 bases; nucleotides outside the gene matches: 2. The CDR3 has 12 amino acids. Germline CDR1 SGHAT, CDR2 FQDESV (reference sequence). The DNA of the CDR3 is TGTGCCAGCAGCTTCGGCGGGGGGGAGCAGTACTTC. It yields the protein CASSFGGGEQYF.